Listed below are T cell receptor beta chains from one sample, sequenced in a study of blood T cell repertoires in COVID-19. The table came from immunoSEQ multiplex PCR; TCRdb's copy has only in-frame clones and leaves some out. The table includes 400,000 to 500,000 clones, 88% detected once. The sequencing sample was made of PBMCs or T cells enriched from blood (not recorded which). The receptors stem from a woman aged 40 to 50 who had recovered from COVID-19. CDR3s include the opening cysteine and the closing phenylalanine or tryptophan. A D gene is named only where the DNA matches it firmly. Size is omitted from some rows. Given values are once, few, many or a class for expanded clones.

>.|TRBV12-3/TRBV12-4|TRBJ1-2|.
TGTGCCAGCAGTTTAGGGACTGCCGGCTACACCTTC
CASSLGTAGYTF
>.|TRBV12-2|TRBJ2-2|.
TGTGCAAGTCGCCCTCGGGGCGGGGAGCTGTTTTTT
CASRPRGGELFF
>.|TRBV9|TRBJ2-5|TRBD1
TGTGCCAGCAGCGTAAGTCCCAGGGGGCATCTTCAAGAGACCCAGTACTTC
CASSVSPRGHLQETQYF
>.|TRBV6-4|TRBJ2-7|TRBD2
TGTGCCAGCAGCCAGTGGGGGGGCTCCTACGAGCAGTACTTC
CASSQWGGSYEQYF
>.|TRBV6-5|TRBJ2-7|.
TGTGCCAGCTCCCGTTTGGGGGGATACGAGCAGTACTTC
CASSRLGGYEQYF
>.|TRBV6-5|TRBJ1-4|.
TGTGCCAGCGCCATGTTCGCAGGGCGTGAAAAACTGTTTTTT
CASAMFAGREKLFF
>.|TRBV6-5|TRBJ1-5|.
TGTGCCACCCGGACAGTTAGCAATCAGCCCCAGCATTTT
CATRTVSNQPQHF
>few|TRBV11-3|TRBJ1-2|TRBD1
TGTGCCAGCAGCTCCACAGGGACAGAATATGGCTACACCTTC
CASSSTGTEYGYTF
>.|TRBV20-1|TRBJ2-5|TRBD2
TGCAGTGCTAGTCTACTAGCGGGAGATCAAGAGACCCAGTACTTC
CSASLLAGDQETQYF
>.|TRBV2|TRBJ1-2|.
TGTGCCAGCACACGGTTACAGGGCTACTATGGCTACACCTTC
CASTRLQGYYGYTF
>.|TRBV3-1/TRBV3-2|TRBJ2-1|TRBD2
TGTGCCAGCAGCCGAGGGAGGGCCCGTAATGAGCAGTTCTTC
CASSRGRARNEQFF
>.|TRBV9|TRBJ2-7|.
TGTGCCAGCAGCGTAGAACCCTCCGGGTACGAGCAGTACTTC
CASSVEPSGYEQYF
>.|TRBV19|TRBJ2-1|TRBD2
TGTGCCAGTAGTAAATGGGAGGGCCACCCTTCCTACAATGAGCAGTTCTTC
CASSKWEGHPSYNEQFF
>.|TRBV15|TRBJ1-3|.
TGTGCCACCAGCAGAGAGAGCGGAAACTCTGGAAACACCATATATTTT
CATSRESGNSGNTIYF
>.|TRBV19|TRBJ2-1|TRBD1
TGTGCCAGTAGTAATAGACAGGGTATCTTGGAGAATGAGCAGTTCTTC
CASSNRQGILENEQFF
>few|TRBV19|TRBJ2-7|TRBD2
TGTGCCAGCAAAGCGAATAGCGGGAGAGGGGGCGAGCAGTACTTC
CASKANSGRGGEQYF
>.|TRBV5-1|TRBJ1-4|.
TGCGCCAGCAGCTCGGGATCTGGAGGGGCGGTAGAAAAACTGTTTTTT
CASSSGSGGAVEKLFF
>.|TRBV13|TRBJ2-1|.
TGTGCCAGCAGCTCCAGGGCCCCCGAGCAGTTCTTC
CASSSRAPEQFF
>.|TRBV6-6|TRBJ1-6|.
TGTGCCAGCAGTTACAGGGGCCGGTATTCACCCCTCCACTTT
CASSYRGRYSPLHF
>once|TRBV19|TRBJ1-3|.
TGTGCCACCCAGTGGGACACCTCTGGAAACACCATATATTTT
CATQWDTSGNTIYF
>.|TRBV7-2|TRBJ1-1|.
TGTGCCAGCAGCTTCAGGGGGAACACTGAAGCTTTCTTT
CASSFRGNTEAFF
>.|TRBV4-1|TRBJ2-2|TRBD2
TGCGCCAGCAGCCAAGGAACTCTGGGACTAGATCCCGGGGAGCTGTTTTTT
CASSQGTLGLDPGELFF
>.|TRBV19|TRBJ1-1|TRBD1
TGTGCCAGTAGTAGACAGGGTAGACGCACTGAAGCTTTCTTT
CASSRQGRRTEAFF
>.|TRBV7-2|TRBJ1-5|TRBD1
TGTGCCAGCAGCGCGGACAGGTTGAACAATCAGCCCCAGCATTTT
CASSADRLNNQPQHF
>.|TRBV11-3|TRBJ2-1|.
TGTGCCAGCAGCCCGAGTTTGGGGGGGCCCTACAATGAGCAGTTCTTC
CASSPSLGGPYNEQFF
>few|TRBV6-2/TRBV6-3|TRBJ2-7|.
TGTGCCAGCAGTGGCGGAGCCTACGAGCAGTACTTC
CASSGGAYEQYF
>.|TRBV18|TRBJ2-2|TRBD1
TGTGCCAGCTCACCACTCCGGGACAGCCTAGCGAACACCGGGGAGCTGTTTTTT
CASSPLRDSLANTGELFF
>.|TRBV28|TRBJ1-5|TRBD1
TGTGCCAGCAGTTCGGACAGGGCCACGATGCAGCCCCAGCATTTT
CASSSDRATMQPQHF
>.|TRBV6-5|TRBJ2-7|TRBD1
TGTGCCAGCAGTTACGGGACGACAGGGATTTACGAGCAGTACTTC
CASSYGTTGIYEQYF
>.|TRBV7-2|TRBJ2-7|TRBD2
TGTGCCAGCAGCTTGCTAGCGGGAGACATCTACGAGCAGTACTTC
CASSLLAGDIYEQYF
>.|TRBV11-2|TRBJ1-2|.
TGTGCCAGCAGCCCGCGGGCGGGGGTGCTGGGCACCTTC
CASSPRAGVLGTF
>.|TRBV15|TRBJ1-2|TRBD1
TGTGCCACCAGCAGGGGACAGTTGGAGGGCTACACCTTC
CATSRGQLEGYTF
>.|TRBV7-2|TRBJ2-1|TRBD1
TGTGCCAGCAGCTTATTGTCAGGGGGCTTCGATGAGCAGTTCTTC
CASSLLSGGFDEQFF
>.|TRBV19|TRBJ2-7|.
TGTGCCAGTTCGATCTCTAGCTCCTACGAGCAGTACTTC
CASSISSSYEQYF
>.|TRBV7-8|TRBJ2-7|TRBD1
TGTGCCAGCAGCTTAGTGGCCGGGACAGACGTCTACGAGCAGTACTTC
CASSLVAGTDVYEQYF
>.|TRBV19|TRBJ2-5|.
TGTGCCACAGGTATTAGGCATCAAGAGACCCAGTACTTC
CATGIRHQETQYF
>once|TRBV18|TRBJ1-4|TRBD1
TGTGCCAGCTCACTCCGCCGGGACAGGGGGCAGGTTGTAGGAAAACTGTTTTTT
CASSLRRDRGQVVGKLFF
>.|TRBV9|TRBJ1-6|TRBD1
TGTGCCAGCAGCGCCCGACAGGGCGGGGAGGTACCCCTCCACTTT
CASSARQGGEVPLHF
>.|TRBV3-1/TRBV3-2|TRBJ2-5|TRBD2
TGTGCCAGCAGCCCGCCCCTGGTAGCGGGAGAGGAGACCCAGTACTTC
CASSPPLVAGEETQYF
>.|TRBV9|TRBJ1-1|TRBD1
TGTGCCAGCAGCCCCCGAGACAGGGCTGAAGCTTTCTTT
CASSPRDRAEAFF
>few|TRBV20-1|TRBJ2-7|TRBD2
TGCAGTGCTAGTCGGCGGGGGAGAACCTACGAGCAGTACTTC
CSASRRGRTYEQYF
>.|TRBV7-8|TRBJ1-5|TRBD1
TGTGCCAGCAGCCCGAGGACAGGGATGCAGCCCCAGCATTTT
CASSPRTGMQPQHF
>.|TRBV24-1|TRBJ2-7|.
TGTGCCACCAGTGACACCCTATCCTACGAGCAGTACTTC
CATSDTLSYEQYF
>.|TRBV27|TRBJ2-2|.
TGTGCCAGCAGTTTAGACACCAGGGGGGCGAACACCGGGGAGCTGTTTTTT
CASSLDTRGANTGELFF
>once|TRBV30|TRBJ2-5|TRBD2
TGTGCCTGGAGAGGACTAGCGGGAGGGCGGGGAGAGACCCAGTACTTC
CAWRGLAGGRGETQYF
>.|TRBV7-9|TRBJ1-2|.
TGTGCCAGCAGCTTAGCTTCTGGGGAGGGCTATGGCTACACCTTC
CASSLASGEGYGYTF
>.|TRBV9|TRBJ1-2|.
TGTGCCAGCAGCGTAGGCAGGGTCCCCTATGGCTACACCTTC
CASSVGRVPYGYTF
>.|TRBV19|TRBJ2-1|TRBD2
TGTGCCAGTAGTATCCTAGCGGGAGTAGGTAATGAGCAGTTCTTC
CASSILAGVGNEQFF
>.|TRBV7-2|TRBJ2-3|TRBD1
TGTGCCAGCAGCCCCCCACGGACAGGTGGCACAGATACGCAGTATTTT
CASSPPRTGGTDTQYF
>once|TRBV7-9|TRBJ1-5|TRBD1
TGTGCCAGCAGCGTTGGACAGGGCCATCAGCCCCAGCATTTT
CASSVGQGHQPQHF
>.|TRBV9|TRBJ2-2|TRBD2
TGTGCCAGCAGCGCCATAGCGGGACCCAACACCGGGGAGCTGTTTTTT
CASSAIAGPNTGELFF
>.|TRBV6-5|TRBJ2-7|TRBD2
TGTGCCAGCAGTTACAGCGGGAGCCCCTACGAGCAGTACTTC
CASSYSGSPYEQYF
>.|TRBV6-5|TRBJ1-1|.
TGTGCCAGCAGGACGACCCCCCCGGAGTACACTGAAGCTTTCTTT
CASRTTPPEYTEAFF
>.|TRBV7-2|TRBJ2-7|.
TGTGCCAGCAGCTTAGGGCTTCAGTCCTACGAGCAGTACTTC
CASSLGLQSYEQYF